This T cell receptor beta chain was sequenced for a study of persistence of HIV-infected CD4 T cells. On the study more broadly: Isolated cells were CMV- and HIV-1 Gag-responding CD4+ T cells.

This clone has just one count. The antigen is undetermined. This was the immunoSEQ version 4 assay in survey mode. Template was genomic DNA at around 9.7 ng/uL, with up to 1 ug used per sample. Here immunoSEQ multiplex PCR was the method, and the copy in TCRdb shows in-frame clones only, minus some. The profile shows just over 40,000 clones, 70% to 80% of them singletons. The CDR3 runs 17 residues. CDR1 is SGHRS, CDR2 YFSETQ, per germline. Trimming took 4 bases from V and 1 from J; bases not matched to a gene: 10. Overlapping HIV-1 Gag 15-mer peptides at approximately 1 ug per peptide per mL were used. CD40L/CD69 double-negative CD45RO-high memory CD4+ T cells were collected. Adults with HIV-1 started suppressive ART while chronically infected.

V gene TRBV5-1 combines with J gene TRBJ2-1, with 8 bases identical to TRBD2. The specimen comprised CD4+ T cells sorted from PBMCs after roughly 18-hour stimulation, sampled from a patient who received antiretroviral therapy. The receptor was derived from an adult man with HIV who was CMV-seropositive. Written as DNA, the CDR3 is TGCGCCAGCAGCCTCCTTCCGACTAGCGATTCCTACAATGAGCAGTTCTTC. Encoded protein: CASSLLPTSDSYNEQFF.